What follows is one T cell receptor beta chain and its context. Preparation of the TCRbeta library was carried out with unique molecular identifiers. TCRdb re-analysed the PCR reads in MiXCR, keeping a single row per CDR3 protein. The sample holds about 980,000 distinct CDR3 sequences, roughly 29% seen once. V dropped 11 bases and J dropped 6 bases, with 14 bases sitting between them. This CDR3 has 12 residues. Germline V gene sequence: CDR1 MDHEN, CDR2 SYDVKM. This specimen belongs to a study of T-cell reconstitution after alpha-beta-depleted transplantation in children. The V gene is TRBV28, the J gene TRBJ2-1, with a tentative D call TRBD1 (6 bases). The sequences come from PBMCs, mostly from graft donor cells, collected 360 days after TCRalphabeta/CD19-depleted stem cell transplant. The receptor was derived from a boy in the first two years of life who had a stem cell transplant for SCID, so the T cells may come from the graft donor. This CDR3 reads CACSGQTNEQFF. CDR3 nucleotide sequence: TGTGCCTGCTCTGGACAGACCAATGAGCAGTTCTTC.